These 5 T cell receptor beta chains came from one sample sequenced in a study of cytomegalovirus exposure and HLA in healthy donors. This PCR relied on a set of 60 Vbeta primers and 13 Jbeta primers. Assay: immunoSEQ multiplex PCR; the TCRdb copy retains only in-frame clones and omits some. The profile covers about 170,000 clones, with roughly four fifths appearing a single time and approximately 2% taken by the ten largest. Sequenced sample: PBMCs. Receptor source: a woman in her 30s in good health and CMV-seropositive.

The chain recombines TRBV6-6 with TRBJ1-3; possibly TRBD1 for D (5 bases). The CDR3 totals 16 residues. V shed 2 bases and J shed 1 base, with 12 bases lying between them. CDR1 is MNHNY, CDR2 SVGAGI, per germline (reference sequence). CDR3 sequence: CASSYPGGGSGNTIYF. In DNA form, the CDR3 reads TGTGCCAGCAGTTACCCCGGGGGGGGGTCTGGAAACACCATATATTTT.

The gene calls are TRBV10-3 and TRBJ2-2; D perhaps matches TRBD2 (5 bases). The CDR3 sequence is 13 residues long. The V gene's germline CDR1 is ENHRY and CDR2 SYGVKD. Deletions cut 6 bases from V and 4 bases from J, with 9 bases between. The DNA for the CDR3 is TGTGCCATCAGGTCTCGGGGCACCGGGGAGCTGTTTTTT. It encodes CAIRSRGTGELFF.

The V and J genes are TRBV6-4 and TRBJ1-5; tentative D call: TRBD1 (5 bases). Trimming shortened V by 6 bases and J by 2 bases, and 17 bases separated the two germline ends. Germline V gene lookup returns CDR1 MRHNA and CDR2 SNTAGT. This CDR3 is built from 16 residues. The CDR3 DNA sequence: TGTGCCAGCAGCAAGAGAAATAAACAGGGCAATCAGCCCCAGCATTTT. It encodes CASSKRNKQGNQPQHF.

The J gene is TRBJ2-3, the V gene TRBV5-6; the D gene is possibly TRBD2 (5 bases). The CDR3 loop spans 14 amino acids. The V gene's germline CDR1 is SGHDT and CDR2 YYEEEE. Between the trimmed V and J ends, which lost 0 bases and 6 bases, there was a span of 11 bases. The CDR3 bases are TGTGCCAGCAGCTTGGGTCTAGCCTCCGATACGCAGTATTTT. Translating it yields CASSLGLASDTQYF.

V usage is TRBV18 and J usage is TRBJ1-1; 9 nucleotides match TRBD1. Germline CDR1 is KGHSH and CDR2 is LQKENI. V lost 1 base to trimming and J lost 0 bases; unmatched junction nucleotides: 3. This CDR3 spans 16 amino acids. The CDR3 sequence: CASSPRDRVMNTEAFF. Written as DNA, the CDR3 is TGTGCCAGCTCACCACGGGACAGGGTTATGAACACTGAAGCTTTCTTT.